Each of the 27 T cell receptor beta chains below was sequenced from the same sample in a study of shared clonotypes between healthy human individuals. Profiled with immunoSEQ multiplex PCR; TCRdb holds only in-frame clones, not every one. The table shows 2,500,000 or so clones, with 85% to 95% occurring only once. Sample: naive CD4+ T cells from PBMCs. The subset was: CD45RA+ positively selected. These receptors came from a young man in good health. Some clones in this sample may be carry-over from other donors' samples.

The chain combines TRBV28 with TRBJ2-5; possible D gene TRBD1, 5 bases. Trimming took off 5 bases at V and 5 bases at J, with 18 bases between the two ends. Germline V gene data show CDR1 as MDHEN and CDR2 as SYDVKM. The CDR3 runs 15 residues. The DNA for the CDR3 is TGTGCCAGCAGTCCAGGTCCCAGGGTTGGCGAGACCCAGTACTTC. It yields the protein CASSPGPRVGETQYF.

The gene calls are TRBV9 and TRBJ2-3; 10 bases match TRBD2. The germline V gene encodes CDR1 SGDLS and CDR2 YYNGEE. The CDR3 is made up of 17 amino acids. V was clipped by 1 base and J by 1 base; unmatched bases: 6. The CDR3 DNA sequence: TGTGCCAGCAGCGTATCATCCGGGACTAGCGGCACAGATACGCAGTATTTT. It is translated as CASSVSSGTSGTDTQYF.

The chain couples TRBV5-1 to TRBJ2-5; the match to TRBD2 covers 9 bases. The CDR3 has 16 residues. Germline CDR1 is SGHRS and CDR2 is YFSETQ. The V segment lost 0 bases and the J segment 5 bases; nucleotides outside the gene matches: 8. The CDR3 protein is CASSLARASGEETQYF. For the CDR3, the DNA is TGCGCCAGCAGCTTGGCCAGGGCTAGCGGGGAGGAGACCCAGTACTTC.

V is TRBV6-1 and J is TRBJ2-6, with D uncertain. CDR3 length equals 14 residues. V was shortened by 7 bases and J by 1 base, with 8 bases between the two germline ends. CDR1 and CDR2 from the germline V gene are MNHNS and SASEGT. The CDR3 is CASKPRSGANVLTF. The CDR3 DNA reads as TGTGCCAGCAAACCCCGGTCTGGGGCCAACGTCCTGACTTTC.

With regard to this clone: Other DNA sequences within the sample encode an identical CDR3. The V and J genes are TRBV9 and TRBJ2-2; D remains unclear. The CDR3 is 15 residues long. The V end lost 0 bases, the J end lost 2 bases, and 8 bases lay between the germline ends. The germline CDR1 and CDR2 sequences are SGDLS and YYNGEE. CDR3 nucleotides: TGTGCCAGCAGCGTAGCCGGGCCTAACACCGGGGAGCTGTTTTTT. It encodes CASSVAGPNTGELFF.

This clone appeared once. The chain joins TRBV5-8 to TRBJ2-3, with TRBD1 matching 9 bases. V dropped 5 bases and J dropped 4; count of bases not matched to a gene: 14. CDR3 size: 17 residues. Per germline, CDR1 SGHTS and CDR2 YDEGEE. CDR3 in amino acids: CASRRGGTGKKADTQYF. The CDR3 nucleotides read TGTGCCAGCAGGAGGGGGGGGACAGGGAAAAAGGCAGATACGCAGTATTTT.

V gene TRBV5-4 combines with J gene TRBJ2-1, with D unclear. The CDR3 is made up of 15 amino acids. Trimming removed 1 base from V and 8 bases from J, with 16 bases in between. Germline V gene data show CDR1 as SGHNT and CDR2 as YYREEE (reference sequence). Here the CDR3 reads CASSLLSGGGDEQFF. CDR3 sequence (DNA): TGTGCCAGCAGCTTGCTATCGGGTGGTGGGGATGAGCAGTTCTTC. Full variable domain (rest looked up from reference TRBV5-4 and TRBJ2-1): ETGVTQSPTHLIKTRGQQVTLRCSSQSGHNTVSWYQQALGQGPQFIFQYYREEENGRGNFPPRFSGLQFPNYSSELNVNALELDDSALYLCASSLLSGGGDEQFFGPGTRLTVL.

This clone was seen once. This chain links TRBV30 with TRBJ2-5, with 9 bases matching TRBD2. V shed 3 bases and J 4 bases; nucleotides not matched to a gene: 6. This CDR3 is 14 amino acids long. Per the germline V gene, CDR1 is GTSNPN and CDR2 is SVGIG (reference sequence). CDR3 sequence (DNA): TGTGCCTGGAGGGCGGGAGGGCCGCGAGAGACCCAGTACTTC. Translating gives CAWRAGGPRETQYF.

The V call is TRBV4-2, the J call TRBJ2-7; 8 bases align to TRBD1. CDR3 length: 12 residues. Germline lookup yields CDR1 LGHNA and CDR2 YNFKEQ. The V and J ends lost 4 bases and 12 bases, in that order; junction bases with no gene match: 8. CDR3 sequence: CASSPRTGYLYF. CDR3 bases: TGTGCCAGCAGCCCCCGGACAGGGTATCTGTACTTC.

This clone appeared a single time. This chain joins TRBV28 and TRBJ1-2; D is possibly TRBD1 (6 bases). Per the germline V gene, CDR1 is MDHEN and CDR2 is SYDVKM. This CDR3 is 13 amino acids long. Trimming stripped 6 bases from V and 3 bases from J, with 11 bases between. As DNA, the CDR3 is TGTGCCAGCAGCATAGGGGGGGACTATGGCTACACCTTC. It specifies CASSIGGDYGYTF.

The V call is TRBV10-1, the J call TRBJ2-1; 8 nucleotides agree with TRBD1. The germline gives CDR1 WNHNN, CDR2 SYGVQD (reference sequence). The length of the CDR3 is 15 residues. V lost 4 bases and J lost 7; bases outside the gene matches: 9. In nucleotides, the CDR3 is TGCGCCAGCAGTGCAGTTGGACAGGGATCAAATGAGCAGTTCTTC. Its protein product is CASSAVGQGSNEQFF.

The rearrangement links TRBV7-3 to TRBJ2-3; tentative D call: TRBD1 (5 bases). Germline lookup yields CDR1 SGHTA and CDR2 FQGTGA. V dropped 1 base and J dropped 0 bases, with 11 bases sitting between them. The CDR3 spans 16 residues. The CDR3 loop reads CASSLNAGSSTDTQYF. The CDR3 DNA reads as TGTGCCAGCAGCTTAAATGCAGGGTCGAGCACAGATACGCAGTATTTT.

In DNA, the CDR3 is TGTGCCAGCTCACTCTCCAGATCCAATGAGCAGTTCTTC. Amino acid sequence: CASSLSRSNEQFF. The chain has TRBV18 and TRBJ2-1; the D is unclear. The CDR3 has 13 amino acids. The ends were cut back, 4 bases at V and 6 bases at J, with 10 bases in the middle. Per the germline V gene, CDR1 is KGHSH and CDR2 is LQKENI.

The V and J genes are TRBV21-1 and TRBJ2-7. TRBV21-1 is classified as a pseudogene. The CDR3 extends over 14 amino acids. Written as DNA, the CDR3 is TGTGCCAGCACCCCCCGGGGCAGTTCCTACGAGCAGTACTTC. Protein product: CASTPRGSSYEQYF.

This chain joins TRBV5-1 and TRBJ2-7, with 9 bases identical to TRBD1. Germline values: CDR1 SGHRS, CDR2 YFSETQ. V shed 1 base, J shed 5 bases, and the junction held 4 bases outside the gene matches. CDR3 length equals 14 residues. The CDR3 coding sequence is TGCGCCAGCAGCTTGCGGACAGGGGAGAACGAGCAGTACTTC. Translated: CASSLRTGENEQYF.

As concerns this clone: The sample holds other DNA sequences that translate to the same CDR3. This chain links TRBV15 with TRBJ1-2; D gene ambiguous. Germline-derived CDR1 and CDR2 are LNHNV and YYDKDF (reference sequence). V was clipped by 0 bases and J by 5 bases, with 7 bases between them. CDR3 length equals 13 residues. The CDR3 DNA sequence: TGTGCCACCAGCAGAGATCGTAGGTATGGCTACACCTTC. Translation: CATSRDRRYGYTF.

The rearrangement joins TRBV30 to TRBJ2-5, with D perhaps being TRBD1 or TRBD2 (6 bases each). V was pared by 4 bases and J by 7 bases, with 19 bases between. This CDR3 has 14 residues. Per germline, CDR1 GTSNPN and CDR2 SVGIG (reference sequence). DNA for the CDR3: TGTGCCTGGATGCAACAGGGTGGAGGGGGGACCCAGTACTTC. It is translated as CAWMQQGGGGTQYF.

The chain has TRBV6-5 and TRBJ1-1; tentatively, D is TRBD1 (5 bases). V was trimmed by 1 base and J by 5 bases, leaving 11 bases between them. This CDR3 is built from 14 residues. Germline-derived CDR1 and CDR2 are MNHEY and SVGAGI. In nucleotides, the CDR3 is TGTGCCAGCAGTTACTTGGGGGACGGGACTGAAGCTTTCTTT. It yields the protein CASSYLGDGTEAFF.

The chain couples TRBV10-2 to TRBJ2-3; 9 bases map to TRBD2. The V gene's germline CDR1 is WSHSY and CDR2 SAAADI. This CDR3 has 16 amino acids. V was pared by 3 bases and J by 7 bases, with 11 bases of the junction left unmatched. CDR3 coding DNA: TGCGCCAGCAGTGACTCGACTAGCGGAGTCGGGTATACGCAGTATTTT. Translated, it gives CASSDSTSGVGYTQYF.

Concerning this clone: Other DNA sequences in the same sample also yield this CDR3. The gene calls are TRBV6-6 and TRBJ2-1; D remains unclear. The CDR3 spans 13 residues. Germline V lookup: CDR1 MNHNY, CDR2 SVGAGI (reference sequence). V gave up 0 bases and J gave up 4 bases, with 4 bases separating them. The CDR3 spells CASSYSGYNEQFF. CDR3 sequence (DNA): TGTGCCAGCAGTTACTCTGGATACAATGAGCAGTTCTTC.

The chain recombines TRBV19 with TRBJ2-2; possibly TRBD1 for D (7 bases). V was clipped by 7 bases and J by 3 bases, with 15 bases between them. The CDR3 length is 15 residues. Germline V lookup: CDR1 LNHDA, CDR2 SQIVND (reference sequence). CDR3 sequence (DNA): TGTGCCAGTACCTACAGGGGACTTTACACCGGGGAGCTGTTTTTT. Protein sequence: CASTYRGLYTGELFF.

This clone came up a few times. DNA for the CDR3: TGTGCCAGCAGCTTAGCAGGGACTGGCTACACCTTC. It yields the protein CASSLAGTGYTF. The chain carries TRBV7-9 and TRBJ1-2, with D possibly TRBD1 on 5 matching bases. Germline V gives CDR1 SEHNR, CDR2 FQNEAQ (reference sequence). The CDR3 totals 12 residues. Trimming pared 0 bases from V and 7 bases from J, leaving 6 bases between.

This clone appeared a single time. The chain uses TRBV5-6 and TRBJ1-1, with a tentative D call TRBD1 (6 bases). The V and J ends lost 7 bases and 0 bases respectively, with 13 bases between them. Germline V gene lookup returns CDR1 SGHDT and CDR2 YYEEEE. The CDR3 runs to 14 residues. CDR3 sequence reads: CASGNGGLNTEAFF. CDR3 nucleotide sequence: TGTGCCAGCGGGAATGGGGGCCTGAACACTGAAGCTTTCTTT.

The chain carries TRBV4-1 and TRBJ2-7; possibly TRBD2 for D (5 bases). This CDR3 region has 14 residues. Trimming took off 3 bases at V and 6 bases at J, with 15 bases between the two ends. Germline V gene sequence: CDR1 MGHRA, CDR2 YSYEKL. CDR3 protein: CASSQSEQSGEQYF. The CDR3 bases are TGCGCCAGCAGCCAGTCGGAGCAAAGCGGCGAGCAGTACTTC.

The CDR3 sequence is CASSFRSGNTIYF. CDR3 DNA sequence: TGCGCCAGCAGCTTCCGGTCTGGAAACACCATATATTTT. The chain joins TRBV4-3 to TRBJ1-3; D gene uncertain. This CDR3 has 13 amino acids. Trimming took off 5 bases at V and 1 base at J, with 6 bases between the two ends. CDR1 is LGHNA, CDR2 YSLEER, per germline.

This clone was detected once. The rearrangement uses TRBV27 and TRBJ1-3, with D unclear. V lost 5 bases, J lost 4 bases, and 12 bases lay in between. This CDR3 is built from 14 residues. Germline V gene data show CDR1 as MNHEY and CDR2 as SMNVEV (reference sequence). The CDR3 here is CASSPTPVGNTIYF. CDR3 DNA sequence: TGTGCCAGCAGTCCGACCCCCGTGGGAAACACCATATATTTT.

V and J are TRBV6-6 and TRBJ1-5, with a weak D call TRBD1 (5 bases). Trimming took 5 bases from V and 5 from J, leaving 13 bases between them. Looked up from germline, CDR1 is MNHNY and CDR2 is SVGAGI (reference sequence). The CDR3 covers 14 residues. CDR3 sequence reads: CASSPPRDHQPQHF. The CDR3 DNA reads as TGTGCCAGCAGTCCCCCGCGGGACCATCAGCCCCAGCATTTT.